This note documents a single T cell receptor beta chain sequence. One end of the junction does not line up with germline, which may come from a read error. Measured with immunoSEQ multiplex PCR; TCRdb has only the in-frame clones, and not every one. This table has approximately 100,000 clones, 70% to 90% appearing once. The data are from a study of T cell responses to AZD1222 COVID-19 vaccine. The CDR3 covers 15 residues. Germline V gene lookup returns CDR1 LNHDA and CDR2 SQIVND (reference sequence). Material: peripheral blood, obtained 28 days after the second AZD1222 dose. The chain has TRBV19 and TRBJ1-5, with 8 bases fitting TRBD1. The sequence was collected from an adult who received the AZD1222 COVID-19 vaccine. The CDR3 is CASSLSGGGDHPQHF. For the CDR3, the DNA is TGTGCCAGTAGTTTGTCAGGGGGCGGGGATCATCCCCAGCATTTT.